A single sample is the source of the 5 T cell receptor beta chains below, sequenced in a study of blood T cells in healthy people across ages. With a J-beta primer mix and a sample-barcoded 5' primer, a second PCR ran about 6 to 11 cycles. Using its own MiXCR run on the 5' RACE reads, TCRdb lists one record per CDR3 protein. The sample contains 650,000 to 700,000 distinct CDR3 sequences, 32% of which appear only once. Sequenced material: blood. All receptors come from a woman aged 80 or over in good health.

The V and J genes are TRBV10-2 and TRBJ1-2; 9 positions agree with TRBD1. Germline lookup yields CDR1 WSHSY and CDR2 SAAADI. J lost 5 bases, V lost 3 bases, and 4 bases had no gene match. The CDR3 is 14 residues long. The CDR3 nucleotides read TGCGCCAGCAGTGACCCGACAGGGGGTTATGGCTACACCTTC. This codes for CASSDPTGGYGYTF.

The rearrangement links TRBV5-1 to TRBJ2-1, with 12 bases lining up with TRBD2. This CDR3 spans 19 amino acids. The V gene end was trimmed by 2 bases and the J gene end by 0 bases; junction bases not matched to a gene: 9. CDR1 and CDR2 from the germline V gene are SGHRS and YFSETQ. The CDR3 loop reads CASSFPGTSGSSSYNEQFF. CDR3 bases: TGCGCCAGCAGCTTCCCCGGGACTAGCGGGTCTAGCTCCTACAATGAGCAGTTCTTC. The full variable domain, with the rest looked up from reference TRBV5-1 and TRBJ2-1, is KAGVTQTPRYLIKTRGQQVTLSCSPISGHRSVSWYQQTPGQGLQFLFEYFSETQRNKGNFPGRFSGRQFSNSRSEMNVSTLELGDSALYLCASSFPGTSGSSSYNEQFFGPGTRLTVL.

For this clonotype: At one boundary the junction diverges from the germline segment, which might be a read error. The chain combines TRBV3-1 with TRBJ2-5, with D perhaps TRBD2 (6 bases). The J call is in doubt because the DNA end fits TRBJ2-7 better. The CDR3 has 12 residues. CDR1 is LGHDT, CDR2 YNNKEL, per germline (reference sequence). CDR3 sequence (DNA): TGTGCTAGCAGCCAAGGGGAGGCCGAGCAGTACTTC. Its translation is CASSQGEAEQYF.

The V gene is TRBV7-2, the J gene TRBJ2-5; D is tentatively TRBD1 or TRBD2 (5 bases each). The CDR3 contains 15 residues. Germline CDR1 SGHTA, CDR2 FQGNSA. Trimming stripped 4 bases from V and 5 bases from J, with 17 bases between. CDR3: CASSSELHRDETQYF. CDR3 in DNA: TGTGCCAGCAGCTCTGAGTTACACCGGGACGAGACCCAGTACTTC.

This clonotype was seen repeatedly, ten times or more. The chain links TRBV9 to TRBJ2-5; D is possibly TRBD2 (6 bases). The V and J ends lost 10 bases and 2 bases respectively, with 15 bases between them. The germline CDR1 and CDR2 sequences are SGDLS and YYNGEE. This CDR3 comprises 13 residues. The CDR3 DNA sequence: TGTGCCTCAGCGGGCGGGGTACAAGAGACCCAGTACTTC. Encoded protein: CASAGGVQETQYF.